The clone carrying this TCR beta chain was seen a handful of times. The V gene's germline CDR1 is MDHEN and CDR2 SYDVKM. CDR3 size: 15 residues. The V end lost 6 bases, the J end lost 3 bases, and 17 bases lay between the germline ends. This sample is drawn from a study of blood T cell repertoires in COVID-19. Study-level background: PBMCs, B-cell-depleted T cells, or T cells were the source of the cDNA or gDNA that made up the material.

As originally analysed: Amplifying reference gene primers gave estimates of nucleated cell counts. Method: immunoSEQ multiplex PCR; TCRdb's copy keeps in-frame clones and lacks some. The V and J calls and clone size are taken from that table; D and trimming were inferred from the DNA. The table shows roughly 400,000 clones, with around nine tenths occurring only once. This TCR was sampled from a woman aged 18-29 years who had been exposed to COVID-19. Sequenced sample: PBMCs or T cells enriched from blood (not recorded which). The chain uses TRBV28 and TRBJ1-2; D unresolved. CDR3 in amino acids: CASSSAGIVDYGYTF. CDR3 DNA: TGTGCCAGCAGCTCCGCGGGGATAGTTGACTATGGCTACACCTTC.